These 4 T cell receptor beta chains originate from one sample sequenced in a study of beta chain features in type 1 diabetes. Findings and limits, study-wide: Type 1 diabetes patients showed a moderate but significant shortening of TCRB CDR3s in all four CD4+ subsets.

cDNA synthesis used the whole RNA isolate, giving expressed TCRB sequences. Sequencing used immunoSEQ multiplex PCR; TCRdb keeps in-frame clones, though not all of them. Here the sample spans 160,000 or so clones, approximately 8.8% being singletons. No antigen has been identified for these receptors. Sequenced input: central memory CD4+ T cells from blood. These receptors were collected from a woman aged 25 to 45 with type 1 diabetes.

This clone was detected a few times. This chain uses TRBV4-1 with TRBJ1-3; 7 bases match TRBD1. This CDR3 comprises 15 residues. Germline-derived CDR1 and CDR2 are MGHRA and YSYEKL. V dropped 4 bases and J dropped 7; count of bases not matched to a gene: 10. This CDR3 is CASSRGEGARNTIYF. As DNA, the CDR3 is TGCGCCAGCAGCCGGGGTGAGGGGGCAAGGAACACCATATATTTT.

The gene calls are TRBV6-5 and TRBJ2-6; D gene unclear. Trimming cost V 6 bases and J 0 bases, with 9 bases left between them. The germline V gene has CDR1 MNHEY and CDR2 SVGAGI. The CDR3 runs to 15 residues. CDR3 nucleotide sequence: TGTGCCAGCAGCTCCACTGCCTCTGGGGCCAACGTCCTGACTTTC. It specifies CASSSTASGANVLTF.

V usage is TRBV5-6 and J usage is TRBJ2-4, with 10 positions matching TRBD1. V lost 4 bases, J lost 8 bases, and 9 bases stayed unmatched. Germline-derived CDR1 and CDR2 are SGHDT and YYEEEE. The CDR3 covers 15 residues. CDR3 DNA sequence: TGTGCCAGCAGCAGGCCGGGACAGGGGTGGGACATTCAGTACTTC. Encoded protein: CASSRPGQGWDIQYF.

The table lists this clone with a few counts. The chain joins TRBV5-1 to TRBJ2-1; D perhaps matches TRBD2 (7 bases). The CDR3 is made up of 16 amino acids. Trimming shortened V by 0 bases and J by 8 bases, and 18 bases separated the two germline ends. CDR1 and CDR2 (germline): SGHRS, YFSETQ. CDR3 bases: TGCGCCAGCAGCTTGGGCGGGGGCGCCACGGTGGATGAGCAGTTCTTC. This translates into CASSLGGGATVDEQFF.